This T cell receptor (beta chain) was identified during a study of blood T cell repertoires in COVID-19. The wider study: Italy, Spain and the United States were the sources of the convalescent and acute COVID-19 samples. The analysed material was cDNA or gDNA that came from T cells, B-cell-depleted T cells, or PBMCs.

The assay was immunoSEQ multiplex PCR, and TCRdb's table has in-frame clones only and misses some. The sample has 150,000 to 200,000 clones, less than 85% seen once. CDR1 is MDHEN, CDR2 SYDVKM, per germline. V lost 4 bases, J lost 7 bases, and 6 bases stayed unmatched. The CDR3 extends over 13 amino acids. The J gene is TRBJ1-2, the V gene TRBV28; TRBD1 matches at 7 bases. The TCR sequence derives from a human donor with acute or convalescent COVID-19. The donor label of this sample is uncertain. Sequenced sample: peripheral blood. The CDR3 is CASSSRGRVGYTF. CDR3 in DNA: TGTGCCAGCAGTTCAAGGGGGCGAGTTGGCTACACCTTC.